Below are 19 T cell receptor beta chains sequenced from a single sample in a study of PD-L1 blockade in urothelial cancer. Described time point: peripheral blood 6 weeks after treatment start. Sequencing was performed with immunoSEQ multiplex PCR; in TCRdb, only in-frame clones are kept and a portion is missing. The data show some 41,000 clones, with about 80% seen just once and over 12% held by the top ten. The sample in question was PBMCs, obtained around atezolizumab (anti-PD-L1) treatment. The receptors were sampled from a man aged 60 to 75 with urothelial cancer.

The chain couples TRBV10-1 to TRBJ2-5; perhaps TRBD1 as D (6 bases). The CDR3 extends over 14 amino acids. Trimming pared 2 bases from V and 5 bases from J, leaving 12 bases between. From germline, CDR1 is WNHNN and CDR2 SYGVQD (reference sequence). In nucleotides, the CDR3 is TGCGCCAGCAGTGAGGACCAAAGGGGGGAGACCCAGTACTTC. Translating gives CASSEDQRGETQYF.

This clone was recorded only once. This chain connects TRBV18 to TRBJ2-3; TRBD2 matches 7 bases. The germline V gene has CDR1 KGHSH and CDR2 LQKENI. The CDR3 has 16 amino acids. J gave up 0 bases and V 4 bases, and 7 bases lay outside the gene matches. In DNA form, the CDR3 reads TGTGCCAGCTCACTCCGGTTAGCGGGTAGCACAGATACGCAGTATTTT. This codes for CASSLRLAGSTDTQYF.

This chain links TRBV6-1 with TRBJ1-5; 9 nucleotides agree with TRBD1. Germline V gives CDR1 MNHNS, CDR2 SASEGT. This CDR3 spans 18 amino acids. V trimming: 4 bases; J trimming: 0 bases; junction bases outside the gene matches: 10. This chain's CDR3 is CASSGGTGSRFSNQPQHF. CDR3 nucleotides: TGTGCCAGCAGTGGAGGGACAGGGTCCCGATTTAGCAATCAGCCCCAGCATTTT.

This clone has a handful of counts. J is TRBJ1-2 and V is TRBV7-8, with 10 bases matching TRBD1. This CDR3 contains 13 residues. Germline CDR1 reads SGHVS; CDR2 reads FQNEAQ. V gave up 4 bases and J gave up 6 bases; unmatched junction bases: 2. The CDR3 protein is CASSYGTGDGYTF. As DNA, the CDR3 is TGTGCCAGCAGCTACGGGACAGGGGATGGCTACACCTTC.

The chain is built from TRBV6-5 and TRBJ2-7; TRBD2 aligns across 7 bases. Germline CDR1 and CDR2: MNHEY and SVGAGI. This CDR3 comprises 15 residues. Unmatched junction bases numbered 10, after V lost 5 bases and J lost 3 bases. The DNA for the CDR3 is TGTGCCAGCAGTCCGGGAGGTCAGGGCCTCTACGAGCAGTACTTC. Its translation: CASSPGGQGLYEQYF.

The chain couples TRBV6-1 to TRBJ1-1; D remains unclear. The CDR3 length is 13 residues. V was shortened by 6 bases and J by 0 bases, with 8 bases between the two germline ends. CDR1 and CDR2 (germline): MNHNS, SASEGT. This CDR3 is CASRERLNTEAFF. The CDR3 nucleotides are TGTGCCAGCAGGGAGAGGTTGAACACTGAAGCTTTCTTT.

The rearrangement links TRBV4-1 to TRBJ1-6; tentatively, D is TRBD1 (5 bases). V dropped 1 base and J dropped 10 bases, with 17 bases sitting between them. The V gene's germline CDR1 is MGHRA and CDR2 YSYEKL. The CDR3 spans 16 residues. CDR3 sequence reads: CASSQGPAVGGSPLHF. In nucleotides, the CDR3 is TGCGCCAGCAGCCAAGGGCCGGCAGTCGGGGGATCACCCCTCCACTTT.

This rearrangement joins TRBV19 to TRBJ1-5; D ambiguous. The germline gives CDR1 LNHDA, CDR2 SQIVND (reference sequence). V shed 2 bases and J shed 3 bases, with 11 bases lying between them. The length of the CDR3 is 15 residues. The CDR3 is CASSITRGNNQPQHF. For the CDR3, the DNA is TGTGCCAGTAGTATAACACGCGGAAACAATCAGCCCCAGCATTTT.

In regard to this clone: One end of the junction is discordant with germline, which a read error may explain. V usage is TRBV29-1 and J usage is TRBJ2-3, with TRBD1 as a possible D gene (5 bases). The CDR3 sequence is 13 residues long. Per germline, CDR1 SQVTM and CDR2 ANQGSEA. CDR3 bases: TGCAGCGTTCCCAACTGGGGCACCGATACGCAGTATTTT. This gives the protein CSVPNWGTDTQYF.

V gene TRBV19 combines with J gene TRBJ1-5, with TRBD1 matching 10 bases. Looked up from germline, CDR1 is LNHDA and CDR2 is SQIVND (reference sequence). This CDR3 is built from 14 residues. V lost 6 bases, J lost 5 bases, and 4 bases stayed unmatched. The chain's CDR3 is CASRSGQGYQPQHF. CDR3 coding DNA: TGTGCCAGTAGATCGGGACAGGGGTATCAGCCCCAGCATTTT. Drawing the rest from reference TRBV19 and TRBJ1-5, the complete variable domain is DGGITQSPKYLFRKEGQNVTLSCEQNLNHDAMYWYRQDPGQGLRLIYYSQIVNDFQKGDIAEGYSVSREKKESFPLTVTSAQKNPTAFYLCASRSGQGYQPQHFGDGTRLSIL.

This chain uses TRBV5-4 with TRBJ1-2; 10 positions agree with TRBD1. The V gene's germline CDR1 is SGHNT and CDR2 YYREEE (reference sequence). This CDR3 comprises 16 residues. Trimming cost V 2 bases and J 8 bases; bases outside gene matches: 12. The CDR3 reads CASSFQTGTGVDGYTF. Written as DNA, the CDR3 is TGTGCCAGCAGCTTCCAAACCGGGACAGGGGTTGACGGCTACACCTTC.

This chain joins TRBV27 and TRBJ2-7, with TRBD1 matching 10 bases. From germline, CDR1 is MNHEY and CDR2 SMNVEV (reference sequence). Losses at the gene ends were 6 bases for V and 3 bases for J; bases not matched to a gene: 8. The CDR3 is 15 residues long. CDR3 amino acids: CASRNTGTGDYEQYF. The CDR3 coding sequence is TGTGCCAGCAGGAATACCGGGACAGGGGACTACGAGCAGTACTTC.

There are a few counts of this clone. CDR3 loop: CASSGYRGANEKLFF. CDR3 in DNA: TGTGCCAGCAGTGGATACAGGGGAGCTAATGAAAAACTGTTTTTT. The chain employs TRBV2 and TRBJ1-4; 7 bases match TRBD1. V dropped 4 bases and J dropped 3; count of bases not matched to a gene: 5. The CDR3 has 15 amino acids. CDR1 and CDR2 (germline): SNHLY, FYNNEI.

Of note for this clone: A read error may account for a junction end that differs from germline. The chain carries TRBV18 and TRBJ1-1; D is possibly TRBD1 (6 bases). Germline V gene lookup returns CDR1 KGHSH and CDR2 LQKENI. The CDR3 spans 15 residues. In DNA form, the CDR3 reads TGTGCCAGCTCCCTCGGACAGCTATTGAATACTGAAGCTTTCTTT. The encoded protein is CASSLGQLLNTEAFF.

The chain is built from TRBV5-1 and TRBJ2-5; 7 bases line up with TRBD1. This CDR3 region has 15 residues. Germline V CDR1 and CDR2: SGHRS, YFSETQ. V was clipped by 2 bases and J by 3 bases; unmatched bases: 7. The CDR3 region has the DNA TGCGCCAGCAGCTTAAATCCCGGGACAGAAGAGACCCAGTACTTC. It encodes CASSLNPGTEETQYF. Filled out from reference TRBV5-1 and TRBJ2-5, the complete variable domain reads KAGVTQTPRYLIKTRGQQVTLSCSPISGHRSVSWYQQTPGQGLQFLFEYFSETQRNKGNFPGRFSGRQFSNSRSEMNVSTLELGDSALYLCASSLNPGTEETQYFGPGTRLLVL.

CDR3 bases: TGTGCCTGGAGTGCTCCAGGGGAGCGGGGGAGCTACGAGCAGTACTTC. It yields the protein CAWSAPGERGSYEQYF. The J gene is TRBJ2-7, the V gene TRBV30; 8 bases line up with TRBD2. Losses at the gene ends were 1 base for V and 3 bases for J; bases not matched to a gene: 11. The CDR3 length is 16 residues. Per the germline V gene, CDR1 is GTSNPN and CDR2 is SVGIG (reference sequence).

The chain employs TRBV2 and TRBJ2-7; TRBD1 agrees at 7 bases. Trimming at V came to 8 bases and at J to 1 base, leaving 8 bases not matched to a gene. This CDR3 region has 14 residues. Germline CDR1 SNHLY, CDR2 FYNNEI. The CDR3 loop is CASARTGLSYEQYF. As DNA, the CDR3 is TGTGCCAGCGCCCGGACAGGATTATCCTACGAGCAGTACTTC.

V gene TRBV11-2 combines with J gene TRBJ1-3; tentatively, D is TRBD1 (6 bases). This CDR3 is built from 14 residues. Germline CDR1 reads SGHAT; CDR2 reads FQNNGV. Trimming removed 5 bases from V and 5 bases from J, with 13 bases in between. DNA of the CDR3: TGTGCCAGCAGCCCCTTACAGGGTCGAAACACCATATATTTT. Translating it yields CASSPLQGRNTIYF.

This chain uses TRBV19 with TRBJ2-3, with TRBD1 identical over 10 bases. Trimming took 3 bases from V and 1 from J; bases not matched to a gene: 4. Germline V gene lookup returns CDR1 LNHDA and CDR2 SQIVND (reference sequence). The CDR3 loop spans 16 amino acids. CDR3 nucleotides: TGTGCCAGTAGTATTCTGGGGACAGGGGGCACAGATACGCAGTATTTT. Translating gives CASSILGTGGTDTQYF.